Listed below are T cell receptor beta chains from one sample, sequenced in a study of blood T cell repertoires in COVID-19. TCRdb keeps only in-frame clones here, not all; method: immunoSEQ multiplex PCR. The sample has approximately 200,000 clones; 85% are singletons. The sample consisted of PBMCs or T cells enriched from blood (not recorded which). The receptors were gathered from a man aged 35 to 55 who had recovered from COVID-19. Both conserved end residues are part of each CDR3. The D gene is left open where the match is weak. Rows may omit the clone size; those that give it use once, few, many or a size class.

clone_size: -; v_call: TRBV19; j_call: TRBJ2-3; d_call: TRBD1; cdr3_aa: CASSIDQGQTDTQYF; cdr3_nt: TGTGCCAGTAGTATAGATCAGGGACAGACAGATACGCAGTATTTT
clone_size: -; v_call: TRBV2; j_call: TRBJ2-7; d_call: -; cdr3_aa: CASSEPTPSGTLYEQYF; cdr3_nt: TGTGCCAGCAGTGAACCCACGCCCAGCGGAACCCTCTACGAGCAGTACTTC
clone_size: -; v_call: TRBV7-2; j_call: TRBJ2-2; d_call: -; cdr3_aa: CASTGRSSGELFF; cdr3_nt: TGTGCCAGCACTGGCCGGAGTTCCGGGGAGCTGTTTTTT
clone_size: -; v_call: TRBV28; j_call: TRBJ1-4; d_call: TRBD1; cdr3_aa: CASSPAGGSNEKLFF; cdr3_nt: TGTGCCAGCAGTCCAGCAGGGGGTTCTAATGAAAAACTGTTTTTT
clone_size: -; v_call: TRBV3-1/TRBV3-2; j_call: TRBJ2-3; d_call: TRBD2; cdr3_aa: CASSQDLPGLSTDTQYF; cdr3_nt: TGTGCCAGCAGCCAGGACCTACCGGGACTATCCACAGATACGCAGTATTTT
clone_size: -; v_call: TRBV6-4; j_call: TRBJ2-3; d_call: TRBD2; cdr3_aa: CASSSGTSGDTQYF; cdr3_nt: TGTGCCAGCAGTTCCGGGACTAGCGGAGATACGCAGTATTTT
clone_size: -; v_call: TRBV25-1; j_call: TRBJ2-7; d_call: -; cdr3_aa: CASSERDRQLTYEQYF; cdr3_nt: TGTGCCAGCAGTGAACGCGACAGACAACTAACCTACGAGCAGTACTTC
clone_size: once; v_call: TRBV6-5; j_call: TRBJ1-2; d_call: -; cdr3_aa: CASSYGGRAGYGYTF; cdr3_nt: TGTGCCAGCAGTTACGGCGGCAGGGCCGGCTATGGCTACACCTTC
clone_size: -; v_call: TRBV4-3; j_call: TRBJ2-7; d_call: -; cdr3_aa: CASSQEEGGSYEQYF; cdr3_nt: TGCGCCAGCAGCCAAGAGGAGGGCGGGTCCTACGAGCAGTACTTC
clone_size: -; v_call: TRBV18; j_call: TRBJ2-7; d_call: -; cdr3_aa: CASSPNRDEQYF; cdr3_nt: TGTGCCAGCTCACCGAATCGAGACGAGCAGTACTTC
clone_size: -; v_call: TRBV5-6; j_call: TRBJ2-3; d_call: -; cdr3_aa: CASSQTTTFYTDTQYF; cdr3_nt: TGTGCCAGCAGCCAAACTACAACCTTCTACACAGATACGCAGTATTTT
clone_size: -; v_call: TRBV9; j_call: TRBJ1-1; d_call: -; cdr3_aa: CASSPRGTEAFF; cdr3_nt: TGTGCCAGCAGCCCCCGGGGAACTGAAGCTTTCTTT
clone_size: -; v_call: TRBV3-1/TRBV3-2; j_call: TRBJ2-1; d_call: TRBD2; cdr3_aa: CARKPRLREGQGNEQFF; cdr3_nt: TGTGCCAGGAAGCCAAGATTGCGGGAGGGCCAAGGCAATGAGCAGTTCTTC
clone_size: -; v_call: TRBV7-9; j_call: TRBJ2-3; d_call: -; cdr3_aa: CASSTWTGTDTQYF; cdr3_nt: TGTGCCAGCAGCACTTGGACAGGCACAGATACGCAGTATTTT
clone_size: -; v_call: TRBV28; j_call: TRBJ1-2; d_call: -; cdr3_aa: CASKTGGGEGYGYTF; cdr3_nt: TGTGCCTCTAAGACCGGGGGGGGCGAGGGATATGGCTACACCTTC
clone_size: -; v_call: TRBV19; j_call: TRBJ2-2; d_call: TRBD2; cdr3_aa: CASSMSGPSGKHGELFF; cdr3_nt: TGTGCCAGTAGTATGAGTGGTCCTAGCGGGAAGCACGGGGAGCTGTTTTTT
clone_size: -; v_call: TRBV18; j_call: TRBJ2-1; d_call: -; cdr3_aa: CASSYSARKHYNEQFF; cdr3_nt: TGTGCCAGCTCCTATAGCGCCCGAAAACACTACAATGAGCAGTTCTTC
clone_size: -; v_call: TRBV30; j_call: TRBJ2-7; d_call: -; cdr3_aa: CAWGGGRGQYF; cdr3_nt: TGTGCCTGGGGAGGGGGCCGTGGGCAGTACTTC
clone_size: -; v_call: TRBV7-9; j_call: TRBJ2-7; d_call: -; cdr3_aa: CASRSTKGAKFYEQYF; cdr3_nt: TGTGCCAGCAGATCTACTAAAGGGGCGAAGTTTTACGAGCAGTACTTC
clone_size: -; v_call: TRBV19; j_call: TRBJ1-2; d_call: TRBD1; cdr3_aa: CASSSVRQGLSGYTF; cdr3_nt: TGTGCCAGTAGTAGCGTGCGACAGGGGCTTTCTGGCTACACCTTC
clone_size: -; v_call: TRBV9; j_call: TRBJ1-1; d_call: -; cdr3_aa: CASSVDSNTEAFF; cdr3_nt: TGTGCCAGCAGCGTAGATTCTAACACTGAAGCTTTCTTT
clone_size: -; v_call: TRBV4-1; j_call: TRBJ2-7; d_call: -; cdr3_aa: CASSARTPAAYEQYF; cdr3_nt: TGCGCCAGCAGCGCGCGGACACCCGCCGCGTACGAGCAGTACTTC
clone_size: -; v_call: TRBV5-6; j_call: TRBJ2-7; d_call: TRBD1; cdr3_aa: CASSFGQGPYEQYF; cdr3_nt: TGTGCCAGCAGCTTTGGACAGGGCCCCTACGAGCAGTACTTC
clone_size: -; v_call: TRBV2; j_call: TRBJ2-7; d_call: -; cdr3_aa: CASSRAGESYEQYF; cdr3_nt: TGTGCCAGCAGTCGGGCAGGGGAATCCTACGAGCAGTACTTC
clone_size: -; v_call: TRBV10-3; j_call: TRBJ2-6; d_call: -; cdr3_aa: CAISAGTSLTGANVLTF; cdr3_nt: TGTGCCATCAGTGCAGGGACATCTCTTACTGGGGCCAACGTCCTGACTTTC
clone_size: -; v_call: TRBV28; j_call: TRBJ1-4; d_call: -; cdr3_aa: CASGGAGGVNEKLFF; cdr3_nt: TGTGCCAGCGGCGGGGCAGGTGGGGTTAATGAAAAACTGTTTTTT
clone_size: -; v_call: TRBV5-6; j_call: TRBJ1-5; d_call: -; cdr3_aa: CASSFGHESEPQHF; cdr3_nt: TGTGCCAGCAGCTTCGGACACGAATCGGAGCCCCAGCATTTT